Presented here are 29 T cell receptor beta chains from one specimen sequenced in a study of cytomegalovirus exposure and HLA in healthy donors. PCR amplification relied on 60 Vbeta primers (plus 13 Jbeta primers). The data were produced by immunoSEQ multiplex PCR, yet TCRdb's version contains in-frame clones alone and is incomplete. The sample consists of about 150,000 clones, approximately 87% of them appearing once. Sequencing was performed on PBMCs. All receptors derive from a man aged 35 to 55 in good health and CMV-seronegative.

This sequence joins TRBV21-1 and TRBJ2-2; the D call TRBD1 from the table was never checked on the DNA. TRBV21-1 is labeled a pseudogene. This CDR3 comprises 15 residues. Written as DNA, the CDR3 is TGTGCCAGCAGCGCAACAGGGGAGAACACCGGGGAGCTGTTTTTT. It specifies CASSATGENTGELFF.

The chain carries TRBV4-3 and TRBJ2-7, with D perhaps matching TRBD2 (6 bases). Trimming took 2 bases from V and 5 from J, leaving 13 bases between them. From germline, CDR1 is LGHNA and CDR2 YSLEER. The CDR3 sequence is 14 residues long. As DNA, the CDR3 is TGCGCCAGCAGCCAATGGTTGACTAGTGACGAGCAGTACTTC. Its translation is CASSQWLTSDEQYF.

On this clone: This CDR3 fails to terminate in the conserved phenylalanine or tryptophan, so it likely reflects a read error. The chain is built from TRBV9 and TRBJ1-2; no definite D call. CDR1 is SGDLS, CDR2 YYNGEE, per germline. The ends were cut back, 1 base at V and 1 base at J, with 11 bases in the middle. CDR3 length: 15 amino acids. The chain's CDR3 is CASSVSSLGNYGYTL. CDR3 DNA: TGTGCCAGCAGCGTAAGTTCGTTGGGTAACTATGGCTACACCCTC.

This clone came up a few times. This chain uses TRBV10-2 with TRBJ2-5; 7 positions agree with TRBD2. From germline, CDR1 is WSHSY and CDR2 SAAADI. The junction had 23 bases not matched to a gene; V was cut back by 7 bases and J by 0 bases. This CDR3 region has 20 residues. The CDR3 reads CASTARFPPRTGGYQETQYF. CDR3 DNA: TGCGCCAGCACGGCCCGCTTCCCCCCAAGGACCGGGGGGTACCAAGAGACCCAGTACTTC.

This clone was counted a few times. The gene calls are TRBV7-2 and TRBJ2-7; 9 bases align to TRBD1. The CDR3 spans 16 residues. After removal of 2 bases from V and 7 bases from J, the junction contained 12 bases not matched to a gene. Germline values: CDR1 SGHTA, CDR2 FQGNSA. CDR3 sequence (DNA): TGTGCCAGCAGCTTATTTGGAGGGACAGGGCCGCGGGAGCAGTACTTC. It specifies CASSLFGGTGPREQYF.

In the case of this clone: Other DNA sequences in the sample encode the same CDR3. The chain carries TRBV5-1 and TRBJ1-1; no clear D gene. CDR1 and CDR2 (germline): SGHRS, YFSETQ. Trimming cost V 0 bases and J 1 base, with 10 bases left between them. The CDR3 loop spans 15 amino acids. CDR3 sequence: CASSLVAGGNTEAFF. CDR3 sequence (DNA): TGCGCCAGCAGCTTGGTTGCAGGAGGGAACACTGAAGCTTTCTTT.

The rearrangement links TRBV6-5 to TRBJ2-1; perhaps TRBD2 as D (6 bases). Germline lookup yields CDR1 MNHEY and CDR2 SVGAGI. Trimming left V 7 bases short and J 7 bases short, with 17 bases between. The CDR3 runs to 14 residues. CDR3 DNA: TGTGCCAGCACCTTCGCGTCGGGGGAAAATGAGCAGTTCTTC. Translation gives CASTFASGENEQFF.

A few counts support this clone. The chain uses TRBV9 and TRBJ1-2; 7 nucleotides match TRBD1. The V gene's germline CDR1 is SGDLS and CDR2 YYNGEE. This CDR3 is 14 amino acids long. J lost 3 bases, V lost 3 bases, and 5 bases had no gene match. CDR3 protein: CASSAPGTDYGYTF. For the CDR3, the DNA is TGTGCCAGCAGCGCCCCTGGGACAGACTATGGCTACACCTTC.

The J gene is TRBJ1-2, the V gene TRBV6-1; 10 bases are shared with TRBD1. V shed 4 bases and J 8 bases; nucleotides not matched to a gene: 10. From germline, CDR1 is MNHNS and CDR2 SASEGT. CDR3 size: 15 residues. The CDR3 region is CASSAEWDRGLGYTF. The CDR3 coding sequence is TGTGCCAGCAGTGCTGAATGGGACAGGGGTTTGGGCTACACCTTC.

This clone was observed a few times. The chain has TRBV5-6 and TRBJ1-5; TRBD1 aligns across 7 bases. The CDR3 spans 15 residues. J was trimmed by 6 bases and V by 0 bases; bases with no gene match: 6. The V gene's germline CDR1 is SGHDT and CDR2 YYEEEE. The CDR3 loop is CASSLGRGVIQPQHF. The CDR3 DNA reads TGTGCCAGCAGCTTGGGCAGGGGGGTGATTCAGCCCCAGCATTTT.

In this sample, this clone turned up once. V gene TRBV4-1 combines with J gene TRBJ2-3; 10 bases are a match to TRBD2. CDR1 MGHRA and CDR2 YSYEKL come from the germline V gene. J was trimmed by 2 bases and V by 4 bases; bases with no gene match: 6. The CDR3 loop spans 16 amino acids. CDR3 bases: TGCGCCAGCAGCCCCGAGACTAGCGGGTTCACAGATACGCAGTATTTT. Translating gives CASSPETSGFTDTQYF.

Comment on this clone: This sample includes further DNA sequences coding for the same CDR3. This chain joins TRBV5-1 and TRBJ2-5, with 8 bases that match TRBD1. There are 14 residues in the CDR3. Germline loops: CDR1 SGHRS, CDR2 YFSETQ. The V segment lost 4 bases and the J segment 1 base; nucleotides outside the gene matches: 3. The chain's CDR3 is CASSLGQGQETQYF. The CDR3 region has the DNA TGCGCCAGCAGCCTTGGACAGGGCCAAGAGACCCAGTACTTC.

V is TRBV28 and J is TRBJ2-1; perhaps TRBD2 as D (6 bases). Germline V gene lookup returns CDR1 MDHEN and CDR2 SYDVKM. Trimming took 10 bases from V and 3 from J, leaving 10 bases between them. The CDR3 covers 12 residues. The CDR3 loop reads CATQRVYNEQFF. DNA of the CDR3: TGTGCCACCCAGCGGGTCTACAATGAGCAGTTCTTC.

This clone is a singleton in its sample. The V call is TRBV7-2, the J call TRBJ2-6; D may be TRBD2 (5 bases). V was pared by 2 bases and J by 2 bases, with 10 bases between. Germline V gene data show CDR1 as SGHTA and CDR2 as FQGNSA. There are 16 residues in the CDR3. The CDR3 bases are TGTGCCAGCAGCTTAAACCCGGGGACTGGGGCCAACGTCCTGACTTTC. It encodes CASSLNPGTGANVLTF.

This clone was seen more than once but under ten times. Written as DNA, the CDR3 is TGTGCCAGCAGTCCAGCCGGGACAGGGAACTATGGCTACACCTTC. Translated, it gives CASSPAGTGNYGYTF. The chain couples TRBV6-6 to TRBJ1-2, with 9 bases identical to TRBD1. The germline V gene has CDR1 MNHNY and CDR2 SVGAGI (reference sequence). This CDR3 comprises 15 residues. V trimming: 5 bases; J trimming: 2 bases; junction bases outside the gene matches: 6.

This clone turned up a few times. The V gene is TRBV5-6, the J gene TRBJ1-1, with a tentative D call TRBD1 (5 bases). CDR3 length: 12 amino acids. Germline loops: CDR1 SGHDT, CDR2 YYEEEE. The ends were cut back, 3 bases at V and 8 bases at J, with 11 bases in the middle. In DNA, the CDR3 is TGTGCCAGCAGCTGGGGGGGATCAGAAGCTTTCTTT. Protein: CASSWGGSEAFF.

The chain recombines TRBV19 with TRBJ2-3; a possible D gene is TRBD1 (6 bases). CDR1 LNHDA and CDR2 SQIVND come from the germline V gene (reference sequence). The ends were cut back, 4 bases at V and 2 bases at J, with 13 bases in the middle. This CDR3 region has 15 residues. The CDR3 reads CASSTRQETTDTQYF. The CDR3 bases are TGTGCCAGTAGTACTCGACAGGAGACCACAGATACGCAGTATTTT.

The chain joins TRBV6-1 to TRBJ1-5, with TRBD1 matching over 9 bases. Germline loops: CDR1 MNHNS, CDR2 SASEGT. This CDR3 is built from 13 residues. For the CDR3, the DNA is TGTGCGTCCGGGACAGGGCTAATAGGGCCCCAGCATTTT. This sequence encodes CASGTGLIGPQHF.

This clone was recorded only once. The chain has TRBV11-1 and TRBJ2-3; possibly TRBD2 for D (7 bases). V shed 4 bases and J shed 1 base, with 15 bases lying between them. The CDR3 loop spans 16 amino acids. In germline, CDR1 is SGHAT, CDR2 FQDESV (reference sequence). CDR3 region: CASSYGGRLRTDTQYF. Written as DNA, the CDR3 is TGTGCCAGCAGCTACGGGGGGCGTCTCCGCACAGATACGCAGTATTTT. The entire variable domain, with the rest obtained from reference TRBV11-1 and TRBJ2-3, is as follows: EAEVAQSPRYKITEKSQAVAFWCDPISGHATLYWYRQILGQGPELLVQFQDESVVDDSQLPKDRFSAERLKGVDSTLKIQPAELGDSAMYLCASSYGGRLRTDTQYFGPGTRLTVL.

This rearrangement joins TRBV30 to TRBJ1-4; TRBD1 aligns across 7 bases. The germline gives CDR1 GTSNPN, CDR2 SVGIG (reference sequence). With V trimmed by 6 bases and J by 8 bases, 6 bases remained unmatched. This CDR3 region has 12 residues. In DNA, the CDR3 is TGTGCCTGTCAGACAGGGAAGGAAAAACTGTTTTTT. It encodes CACQTGKEKLFF.

The rearrangement uses TRBV4-3 and TRBJ2-5; TRBD1 is a possible D gene (5 bases). The J call is uncertain, as TRBJ2-7 better fits the DNA end. Germline V gene lookup returns CDR1 LGHNA and CDR2 YSLEER. This CDR3 spans 14 amino acids. The CDR3 DNA follows: TGCGCCAGCAGCCAAGACAGGGATTTCTACGAGCAGTACTTC. Translation: CASSQDRDFYEQYF.

Comment on this clone: At one boundary the junction diverges from the germline segment, which might be a read error. The rearrangement links TRBV7-9 to TRBJ2-7; 7 bases agree with TRBD2. The CDR3 has 13 amino acids. Germline assignment: CDR1 SEHNR and CDR2 FQNEAQ (reference sequence). The CDR3 is CSSSPGLPPEQYF. The CDR3 DNA reads as TGTTCCAGCAGCCCGGGACTACCTCCCGAGCAGTACTTC.

The J gene is TRBJ2-5, the V gene TRBV7-6; D might be TRBD2 (6 bases). The J call may be incorrect, as the DNA end agrees better with TRBJ2-7. Germline CDR1 SGHVS, CDR2 FNYEAQ. The CDR3 contains 15 residues. The DNA for the CDR3 is TGTGCCAGCAGCTCGGCGACTAGTAACGCCTACGAGCAGTACTTC. It encodes CASSSATSNAYEQYF.

This rearrangement joins TRBV6-5 to TRBJ2-1, with 11 bases lining up with TRBD2. CDR1 is MNHEY, CDR2 SVGAGI, per germline. Losses at the gene ends were 6 bases for V and 8 bases for J; bases not matched to a gene: 3. The CDR3 has 13 residues. CDR3: CASRDSGRDEQFF. CDR3 sequence (DNA): TGTGCCAGCAGAGATAGCGGGAGGGATGAGCAGTTCTTC.

This clone has just a few counts. The chain has TRBV5-1 and TRBJ2-5, with 10 bases lining up with TRBD1. The V segment lost 4 bases and the J segment 2 bases; nucleotides outside the gene matches: 8. The CDR3 covers 16 residues. Germline lookup yields CDR1 SGHRS and CDR2 YFSETQ. DNA for the CDR3: TGCGCCAGCAGCATGCTGGCGGGACAGGGGCAAGAGACCCAGTACTTC. Its protein is CASSMLAGQGQETQYF.

The V and J genes are TRBV11-3 and TRBJ2-3, with 9 bases matching TRBD2. From germline, CDR1 is SGHNT and CDR2 YENEEA. This CDR3 spans 16 amino acids. Unmatched junction bases numbered 10, after V lost 5 bases and J lost 4 bases. DNA of the CDR3: TGTGCCAGCAGCCTCAGCGGGGGGCATGGGGCAGATACGCAGTATTTT. It codes for CASSLSGGHGADTQYF.

The V gene is TRBV19, the J gene TRBJ1-2; no clear D gene. CDR3 length equals 14 residues. The V gene lost 5 bases and the J gene lost 6 bases, with 16 bases spanning the gap. Looked up from germline, CDR1 is LNHDA and CDR2 is SQIVND (reference sequence). CDR3 region: CASSPGSSTNGYTF. CDR3 DNA sequence: TGTGCCAGTAGTCCCGGGAGCAGCACGAATGGCTACACCTTC.

The rearrangement uses TRBV30 and TRBJ1-5; 7 nucleotides align to TRBD1. From germline, CDR1 is GTSNPN and CDR2 SVGIG (reference sequence). The V gene end was trimmed by 3 bases and the J gene end by 4 bases; junction bases not matched to a gene: 6. The CDR3 totals 14 residues. CDR3 loop: CAWSEGQVNQPQHF. Written as DNA, the CDR3 is TGTGCCTGGAGCGAAGGACAGGTGAATCAGCCCCAGCATTTT.

The V gene is TRBV7-8, the J gene TRBJ2-3, with D maybe TRBD2 (6 bases). Between the trimmed V and J ends, which lost 7 bases and 0 bases, there was a span of 14 bases. Looked up from germline, CDR1 is SGHVS and CDR2 is FQNEAQ. The CDR3 has 15 residues. CDR3 nucleotide sequence: TGTGCCAGCAACGGCCTAGCGCAGAGCACAGATACGCAGTATTTT. Encoded protein: CASNGLAQSTDTQYF.